This TCR beta chain was captured in a study of beta chain features in type 1 diabetes listed by TCRdb under 2018. Regarding the study in general: Patients and healthy donors did not differ in mean age, gender distribution, total cell number or subset yield. A total of 100 million to 110 million sorted cells were examined across all samples, and a strong correlation was observed between cell number per subset and RNA yield. Whereas all 28 donors provided naive and central memory subsets, regulatory and stem cell-like memory subsets were isolated from just 8 patients and about 8 healthy donors. In the study, TCRB repertoires of sorted circulating CD4+ T cell subsets from recently diagnosed type 1 diabetes patients were compared with those of matched healthy donors. Beyond this particular receptor, the publication reports: PCR might favor shorter templates, but patient and control samples were amplified and corrected together, so any skew would affect both groups equally. Type 1 diabetes patients showed a moderate but significant shortening of TCRB CDR3 length in all four CD4+ subsets. Sequencing cDNA rather than genomic DNA could over-represent highly expressing activated cells, although activation and CD3 levels did not differ between groups. Because small numbers of individuals were included in the HLA sub-analyses, any influence of HLA type on TCRB rearrangement was left unresolved. Fewer insertions and more nucleotide deletions at VDJ recombination sites were observed in patients with type 1 diabetes, implying thymic rearrangement abnormalities. Naive, central memory and regulatory TCRB repertoires appeared to be more similar among patients than among healthy donors.

The High Capacity cDNA Reverse Transcription Kit was used to reverse transcribe all of the isolated RNA, meaning that expressed TCRB transcripts were what got sequenced. Naive, central memory and regulatory T cell samples underwent deep immunoSEQ sequencing, averaging around 3.9 million total reads per sample. After sorted cells were lysed in RLT buffer, RNA was extracted with DNase-treated RNeasy Micro or Mini kits, with the choice depending on cell number. To prevent cross-contamination, every cell subset was processed on its own, while patient and healthy donor samples were processed together. The immunoSEQ multiplex PCR was used to amplify TCRB sequences from cDNA, generating 87-bp fragments that spanned the CDR3 region. Amplicons were sequenced on the Illumina HiSeq platform. For the original study's pipeline: Synthetic template baselines were used to correct PCR bias computationally, reads within Hamming distance 2 were collapsed, and singletons that could not be merged were discarded. Reads were aligned against IMGT to assign V, D and J genes, CDR3 length and insertions or deletions at six rearrangement sites. Within each subset, clonotype counts were normalized to sorted cell number, after which true diversity and Gini coefficients were computed with the tcR R package. The overlap coefficient, calculated on TCRB nucleotide sequences, was used to quantify repertoire sharing. Out-of-frame TCRB sequences from naive cells were analyzed to stand in for the pre-selection repertoire. The source is immuneACCESS, and TCRdb retained only in-frame sequences with V and J called. Part of the clones is not carried over; for the studies checked, unresolved V genes explain less than half of this, and the remainder is unexplained. The V and J calls and clone size were taken over from that table, and D and trimming were inferred from the DNA. The sample table records about 260,000 clones; roughly 20% of these occur just once. Of the sample, around 0.028% is held by the ten largest clones.

From each donor, a single peripheral blood sample of around 0.12 L on average was drawn into heparinised tubes. A BD FACSAria II was used to sort naive, central memory, regulatory and stem cell-like memory CD4+ T cells with a panel that included CD45RO, CCR7, CD25, CD127, CD95 and CD27. Purity was above 98% for every sorted population. PBMCs were isolated immediately by Lymphoprep density gradient centrifugation and stained directly without culture. So that batch effects would be minimized, each experiment stained and sorted samples in pairs, pairing one healthy donor with one patient. As for this clone: Its antigen is unknown. No clone much larger than this one lies a single base away; base qualities are absent.

From the germline V gene, CDR1 is SGHTA and CDR2 is FQGNSA. The cysteine opens and the phenylalanine closes a CDR3 of 12 amino acids. Only CDR3 DNA remains: 36 bases, in frame from the first base. V is pared back by 2 bases and J by 7 bases, with 6 bases lying between the germline termini. The chain uses TRBV7-2 and TRBJ2-1, and TRBD2 may be the D gene, going by 6 matching bases. The clonotype originates from a woman between 35 and 50 years old with type 1 diabetes. The sequenced sample consisted of naive CD4+ T cells from blood. According to the study, the label for this sample's cell subset or site signals: true naive CD4+ T cells. The CDR3 has the sequence CASSLSGNEQFF. In nucleotide form, the sequence is TGTGCCAGCAGCTTAAGCGGGAATGAGCAGTTCTTC.